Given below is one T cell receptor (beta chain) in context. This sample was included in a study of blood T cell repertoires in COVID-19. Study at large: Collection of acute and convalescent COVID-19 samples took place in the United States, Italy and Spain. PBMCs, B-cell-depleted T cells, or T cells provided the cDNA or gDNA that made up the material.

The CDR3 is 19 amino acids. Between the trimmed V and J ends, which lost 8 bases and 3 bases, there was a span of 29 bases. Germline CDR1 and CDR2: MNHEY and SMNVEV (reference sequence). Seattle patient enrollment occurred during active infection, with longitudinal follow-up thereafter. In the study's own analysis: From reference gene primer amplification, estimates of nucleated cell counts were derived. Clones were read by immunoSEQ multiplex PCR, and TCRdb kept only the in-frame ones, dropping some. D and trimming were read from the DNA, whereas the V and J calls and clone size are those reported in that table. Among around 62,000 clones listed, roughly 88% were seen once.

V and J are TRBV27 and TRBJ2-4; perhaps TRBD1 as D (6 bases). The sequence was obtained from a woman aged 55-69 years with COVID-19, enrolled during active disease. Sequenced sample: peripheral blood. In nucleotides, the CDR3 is TGTGCCAGCGGCCCAAACCGGGACACCGTTCCCACCTTCAAAAACATTCAGTACTTC. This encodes CASGPNRDTVPTFKNIQYF.